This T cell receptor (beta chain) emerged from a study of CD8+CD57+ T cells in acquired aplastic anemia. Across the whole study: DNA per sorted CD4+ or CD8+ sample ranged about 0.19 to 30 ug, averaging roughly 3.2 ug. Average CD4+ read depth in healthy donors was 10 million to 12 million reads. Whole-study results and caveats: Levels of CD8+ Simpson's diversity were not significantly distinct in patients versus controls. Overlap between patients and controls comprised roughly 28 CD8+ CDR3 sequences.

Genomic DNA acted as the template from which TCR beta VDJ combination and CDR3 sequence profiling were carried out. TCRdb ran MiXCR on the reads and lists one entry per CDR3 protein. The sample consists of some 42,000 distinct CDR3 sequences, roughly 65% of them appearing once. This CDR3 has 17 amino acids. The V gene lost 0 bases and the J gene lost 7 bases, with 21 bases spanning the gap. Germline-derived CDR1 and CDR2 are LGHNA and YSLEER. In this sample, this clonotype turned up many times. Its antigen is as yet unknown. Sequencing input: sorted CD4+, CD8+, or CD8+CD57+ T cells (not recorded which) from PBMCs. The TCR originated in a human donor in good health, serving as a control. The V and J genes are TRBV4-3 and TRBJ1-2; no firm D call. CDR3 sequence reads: CASSQDLSDRLGGGYTF. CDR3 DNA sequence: TGCGCCAGCAGCCAAGATCTTTCGGACCGCCTAGGTGGTGGCTACACCTTC.